The 19 T cell receptor beta chains below come from one sample, sequenced in a study of shared clonotypes between healthy human individuals. Sequenced by immunoSEQ multiplex PCR; TCRdb stores in-frame clones only, minus some. The sample shows approximately 620,000 clones, almost 97% of them seen only once. Sequences were obtained from naive CD4+ T cells sorted from blood. Sample subset: CD45RA+ positively selected. All receptors come from a woman between 25 and 40 years old in good health.

CDR3 region: CASSPTGRGRRTEAFF. The CDR3, as DNA: TGTGCCAGCAGCCCGACGGGGAGAGGGCGACGAACTGAAGCTTTCTTT. J is TRBJ1-1 and V is TRBV21-1. TRBV21-1 is a recognized pseudogene. This CDR3 is built from 16 residues.

The J gene is TRBJ2-1, the V gene TRBV6-1; 8 bases are shared with TRBD2. The CDR3 is 14 residues long. V shed 5 bases and J 8 bases; nucleotides not matched to a gene: 8. Germline V gives CDR1 MNHNS, CDR2 SASEGT. CDR3 sequence: CASSSGRNIHEQFF. The CDR3 DNA follows: TGTGCCAGCAGTAGCGGGAGAAATATCCATGAGCAGTTCTTC.

The chain has TRBV6-5 and TRBJ1-1; perhaps TRBD1 as D (5 bases). This CDR3 contains 13 residues. Germline loops: CDR1 MNHEY, CDR2 SVGAGI. V dropped 6 bases and J dropped 7 bases, with 15 bases sitting between them. The CDR3 reads CASRDAGTGEAFF. The CDR3 nucleotides read TGTGCCAGCAGGGACGCCGGGACGGGTGAAGCTTTCTTT.

The chain recombines TRBV19 with TRBJ2-5, with 8 positions matching TRBD1. V shed 2 bases, J shed 5 bases, and the junction held 7 bases outside the gene matches. The CDR3 covers 15 residues. In germline, CDR1 is LNHDA, CDR2 SQIVND (reference sequence). This chain's CDR3 is CASSIMSGGQETQYF. The CDR3 DNA follows: TGTGCCAGTAGTATAATGTCAGGGGGCCAGGAGACCCAGTACTTC.

The chain combines TRBV6-5 with TRBJ2-7; weak D call: TRBD2 (6 bases). V shed 8 bases and J shed 3 bases, with 14 bases lying between them. CDR3 length: 13 residues. Germline values: CDR1 MNHEY, CDR2 SVGAGI. The CDR3 bases are TGTGCCAGCGCCGCGGGAACGGACTACGAGCAGTACTTC. Encoded protein: CASAAGTDYEQYF.

The rearrangement joins TRBV5-1 to TRBJ2-5; tentatively, D is TRBD2 (5 bases). CDR3 length: 14 residues. Germline V CDR1 and CDR2: SGHRS, YFSETQ. Trimming removed 2 bases at V and 5 bases at J, with 13 bases between. This CDR3 is CASSLPLAPETQYF. The CDR3, as DNA: TGCGCCAGCAGCTTACCTCTAGCTCCGGAGACCCAGTACTTC.

The chain employs TRBV19 and TRBJ2-7, with 7 bases matching TRBD1. V dropped 3 bases and J dropped 11; count of bases not matched to a gene: 13. CDR1 is LNHDA and CDR2 is SQIVND in the germline V gene (reference sequence). The CDR3 totals 14 residues. The CDR3 region is CASSIGPGGSVEYF. In DNA, the CDR3 is TGTGCCAGTAGTATCGGACCAGGGGGATCGGTGGAGTACTTC.

The chain has TRBV7-2 and TRBJ1-5; no definite D call. Germline V gives CDR1 SGHTA, CDR2 FQGNSA. V was cut by 1 base and J by 5 bases, with 6 bases left in between. CDR3 length equals 13 residues. The CDR3 DNA reads TGTGCCAGCAGCTTAGATCCGGATCAGCCCCAGCATTTT. Protein sequence: CASSLDPDQPQHF.

Points on this clone: An end of the junction does not agree with germline; a read error may underlie this. The V call is TRBV18, the J call TRBJ2-1; D is uncertain. The CDR3 contains 11 residues. Germline V gives CDR1 KGHSH, CDR2 LQKENI. CDR3 residues: CASSPYHEQFF. CDR3 DNA sequence: TGTGCCAGCTCACCCTACCATGAGCAGTTCTTC.

The J gene is TRBJ2-3, the V gene TRBV23-1, with D possibly TRBD1 on 5 matching bases. TRBV23-1 is labeled an ORF, and its function is uncertain. With 7 bases removed from V and 2 bases from J, the gap between germline ends came to 22 bases. CDR3 length: 17 residues. The CDR3 DNA is TGCGCCAGCAACACAACGTTGCAGGGCCGTCTCACAGATACGCAGTATTTT. It is translated as CASNTTLQGRLTDTQYF.

The J gene is TRBJ2-2, the V gene TRBV19, with D possibly being TRBD2 (5 bases). The CDR3 length is 16 residues. Germline CDR1 and CDR2: LNHDA and SQIVND (reference sequence). Trimming stripped 0 bases from V and 4 bases from J, with 12 bases between. Written as DNA, the CDR3 is TGTGCCAGTAGTATAGAAGCGGCTATTAGCACCGGGGAGCTGTTTTTT. Amino acid sequence: CASSIEAAISTGELFF.

This chain links TRBV6-1 with TRBJ2-1, with TRBD2 matching 9 bases. CDR1 and CDR2 from the germline V gene are MNHNS and SASEGT. This CDR3 comprises 14 residues. The ends lost 4 bases at V and 6 bases at J; junction bases unmatched: 4. The CDR3 coding sequence is TGTGCCAGCAGTGCGACTAGCGGCATCAATGAGCAGTTCTTC. This gives the protein CASSATSGINEQFF.

The chain combines TRBV28 with TRBJ1-2; 7 nucleotides agree with TRBD1. The CDR3 runs to 15 residues. The J segment lost 1 base and the V segment lost 7 bases, leaving 9 bases of the junction unmatched. CDR1 MDHEN and CDR2 SYDVKM come from the germline V gene. The CDR3 spells CASTQGGTFNYGYTF. CDR3 coding DNA: TGTGCCAGCACCCAGGGGGGAACTTTTAACTATGGCTACACCTTC.

The V call is TRBV19, the J call TRBJ2-2, with D possibly matching TRBD1 (5 bases). V shed 4 bases and J shed 2 bases, with 14 bases lying between them. The CDR3 totals 16 residues. Germline V gene sequence: CDR1 LNHDA, CDR2 SQIVND (reference sequence). CDR3 nucleotides: TGTGCCAGTAGTAAAAGACTGACAGTCAACACCGGGGAGCTGTTTTTT. Translated: CASSKRLTVNTGELFF.

The rearrangement uses TRBV6-1 and TRBJ1-6; D may be TRBD1 (5 bases). Germline lookup yields CDR1 MNHNS and CDR2 SASEGT. The V and J ends lost 6 bases and 2 bases respectively, with 8 bases between them. The CDR3 consists of 14 residues. The CDR3 reads CASRRGAYNSPLHF. The CDR3, as DNA: TGTGCCAGCAGGAGGGGCGCCTATAATTCACCCCTCCACTTT.

CDR3 sequence (DNA): TGTGCCAGCACCACCGGGACAGGGGGCGATCAGCCCCAGCATTTT. This sequence encodes CASTTGTGGDQPQHF. The chain carries TRBV28 and TRBJ1-5; 12 nucleotides match TRBD1. CDR3 length equals 15 residues. V lost 7 bases, J lost 5 bases, and 6 bases stayed unmatched. The germline CDR1 and CDR2 sequences are MDHEN and SYDVKM.

The chain uses TRBV19 and TRBJ2-7; D perhaps matches TRBD1 (5 bases). V shed 4 bases and J shed 7 bases, with 26 bases lying between them. This CDR3 is 17 amino acids long. The V gene's germline CDR1 is LNHDA and CDR2 SQIVND (reference sequence). The DNA of the CDR3 is TGTGCCAGTAGTAGAAAAAGGATCTCGAAAGGGGCTTCGGAGCAGTACTTC. Translation: CASSRKRISKGASEQYF.

The V and J genes are TRBV6-6 and TRBJ2-3; D call uncertain. V lost 5 bases, J lost 6 bases, and 6 bases lay in between. Germline CDR1 MNHNY, CDR2 SVGAGI (reference sequence). There are 11 residues in the CDR3. CDR3 DNA sequence: TGTGCCAGCAGTACGCGCGATACGCAGTATTTT. Translated, it gives CASSTRDTQYF.

V is TRBV18 and J is TRBJ1-1; 10 nucleotides align to TRBD1. The CDR3 covers 15 residues. CDR1 KGHSH and CDR2 LQKENI come from the germline V gene. J was trimmed by 3 bases and V by 2 bases; bases with no gene match: 3. The CDR3 sequence: CASSPWGTGDTEAFF. CDR3 in DNA: TGTGCCAGCTCACCATGGGGGACAGGGGACACTGAAGCTTTCTTT.